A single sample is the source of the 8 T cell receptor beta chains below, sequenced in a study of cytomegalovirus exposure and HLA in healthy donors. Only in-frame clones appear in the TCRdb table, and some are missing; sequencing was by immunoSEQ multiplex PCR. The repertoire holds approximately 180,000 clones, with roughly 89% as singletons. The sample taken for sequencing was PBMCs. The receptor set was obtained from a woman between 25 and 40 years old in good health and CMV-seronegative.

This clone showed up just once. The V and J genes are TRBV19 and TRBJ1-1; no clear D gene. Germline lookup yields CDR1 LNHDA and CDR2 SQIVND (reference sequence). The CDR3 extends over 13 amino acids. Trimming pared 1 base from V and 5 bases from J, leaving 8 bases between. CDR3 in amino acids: CASSIGQRTEAFF. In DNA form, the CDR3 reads TGTGCCAGTAGTATAGGCCAGCGGACTGAAGCTTTCTTT.

The CDR3 nucleotides are TGTGCCAGCTTGTCAGGGGAAGCTTTCTTT. This translates into CASLSGEAFF. The rearrangement links TRBV6-5 to TRBJ1-1; D perhaps matches TRBD1 (5 bases). The CDR3 has 10 amino acids. V dropped 8 bases and J dropped 8 bases, with 9 bases sitting between them. Germline V gene sequence: CDR1 MNHEY, CDR2 SVGAGI.

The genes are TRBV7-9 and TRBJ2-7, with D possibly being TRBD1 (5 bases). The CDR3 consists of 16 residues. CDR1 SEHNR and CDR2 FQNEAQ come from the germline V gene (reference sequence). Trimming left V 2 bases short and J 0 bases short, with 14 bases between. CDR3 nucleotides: TGTGCCAGCAGCTTATTTCAGGGTTTAAGCTCCTACGAGCAGTACTTC. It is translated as CASSLFQGLSSYEQYF. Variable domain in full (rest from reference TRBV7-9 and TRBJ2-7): DTGVSQNPRHKITKRGQNVTFRCDPISEHNRLYWYRQTLGQGPEFLTYFQNEAQLEKSRLLSDRFSAERPKGSFSTLEIQRTEQGDSAMYLCASSLFQGLSSYEQYFGPGTRLTVT.

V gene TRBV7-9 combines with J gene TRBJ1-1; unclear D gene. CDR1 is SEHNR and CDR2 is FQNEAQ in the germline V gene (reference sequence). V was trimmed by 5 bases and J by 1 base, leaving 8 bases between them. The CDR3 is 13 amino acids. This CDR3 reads CASSPGWNTEAFF. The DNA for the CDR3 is TGTGCCAGCAGCCCCGGTTGGAACACTGAAGCTTTCTTT. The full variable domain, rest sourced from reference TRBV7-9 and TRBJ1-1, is DTGVSQNPRHKITKRGQNVTFRCDPISEHNRLYWYRQTLGQGPEFLTYFQNEAQLEKSRLLSDRFSAERPKGSFSTLEIQRTEQGDSAMYLCASSPGWNTEAFFGQGTRLTVV.

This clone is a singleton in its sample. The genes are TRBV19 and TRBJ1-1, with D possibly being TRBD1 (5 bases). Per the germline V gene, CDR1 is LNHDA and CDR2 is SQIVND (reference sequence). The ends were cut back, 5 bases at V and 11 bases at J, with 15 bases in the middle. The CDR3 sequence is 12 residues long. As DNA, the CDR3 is TGTGCCAGTAGTTTCCTCCGGGACTCTGCTTTCTTT. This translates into CASSFLRDSAFF.

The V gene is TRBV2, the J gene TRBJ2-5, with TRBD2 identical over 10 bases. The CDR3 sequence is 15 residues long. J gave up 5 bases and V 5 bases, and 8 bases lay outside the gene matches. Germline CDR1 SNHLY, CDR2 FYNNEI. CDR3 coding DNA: TGTGCCAGCAGTATCAGCGGGGGGGCGGGGGAGACCCAGTACTTC. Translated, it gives CASSISGGAGETQYF.

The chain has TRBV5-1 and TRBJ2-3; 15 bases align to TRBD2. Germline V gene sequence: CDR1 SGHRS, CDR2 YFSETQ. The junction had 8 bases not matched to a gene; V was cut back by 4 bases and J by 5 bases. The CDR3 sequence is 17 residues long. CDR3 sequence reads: CASSDRTSGGAKDTQYF. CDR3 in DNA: TGCGCCAGCAGCGACCGGACTAGCGGGGGGGCCAAAGATACGCAGTATTTT.

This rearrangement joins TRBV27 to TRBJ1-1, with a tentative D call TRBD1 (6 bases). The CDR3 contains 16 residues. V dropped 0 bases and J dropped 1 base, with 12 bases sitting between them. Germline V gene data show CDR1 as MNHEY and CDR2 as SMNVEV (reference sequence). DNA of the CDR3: TGTGCCAGCAGTTTATCGAGGCAGACAGGGAACACTGAAGCTTTCTTT. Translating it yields CASSLSRQTGNTEAFF.